The text below deals with one T cell receptor (beta chain). The data stem from a study of blood T cell repertoires in COVID-19. Study-wide context: Nucleic acid was either cDNA or gDNA, and it came from T cells, B-cell-depleted T cells, or PBMCs.

The CDR3 is 14 amino acids. Germline V gives CDR1 KGHSH, CDR2 LQKENI. V lost 5 bases and J lost 3, with 14 bases in between. Participant age was 18 to 89 years, and participants resided in fewer than 25 US areas. The method was immunoSEQ multiplex PCR; TCRdb's version includes in-frame clones alone and lacks a portion of them. The sample records more than 200,000 clones, around 86% being singletons. The chain uses TRBV18 and TRBJ2-7, with a weak D call TRBD2 (5 bases). The material sequenced was PBMCs or T cells enriched from blood (not recorded which). The TCR sequence derives from a woman aged 50 to 60 who had recovered from COVID-19. CDR3: CASSFQDGIYEQYF. CDR3 sequence (DNA): TGTGCCAGCTCATTTCAGGACGGGATCTACGAGCAGTACTTC.